Listed below are T cell receptor beta chains from one sample, sequenced in a study of cytomegalovirus exposure and HLA in healthy donors. This table comes from immunoSEQ multiplex PCR, and its TCRdb copy is limited to in-frame clones, with some not included. Of 170,000 or so clones in the sample, around three quarters were seen once. The sequenced sample consisted of PBMCs. All receptors derive from a woman in her thirties or forties in good health and CMV-seronegative. The CDR3 runs from the conserved cysteine through the conserved F or W. A D gene is named only where the DNA matches it firmly. The size of a clone is reported for some rows only, either as once, few or many, or as a class for expanded clones.

cdr3_aa cdr3_nt clone_size d_call j_call cdr3_length v_call
CASSLSAIPYNEQFF TGTGCCAGCAGTTTATCGGCAATTCCCTACAATGAGCAGTTCTTC NA NA TRBJ2-1 15 TRBV27
CASSILREMGNEQFF TGTGCCAGTAGTATTTTGCGGGAGATGGGCAATGAGCAGTTCTTC NA TRBD2 TRBJ2-1 15 TRBV19
CASSLAAPDTQYF TGTGCCAGCAGCTTAGCGGCCCCGGATACGCAGTATTTT NA NA TRBJ2-3 13 TRBV7-9
CASRLAGGSYNSPLHF TGTGCCAGCAGACTCGCAGGGGGCTCCTATAATTCACCCCTCCACTTT NA TRBD1 TRBJ1-6 16 TRBV6-6
CASSPRGSGSFSETQYF TGTGCCAGCAGCCCAAGGGGCTCAGGGTCGTTTTCAGAGACCCAGTACTTC NA NA TRBJ2-5 17 TRBV9
CASSPDRGLYEQYF TGTGCCAGCAGTCCGGACAGGGGCCTATACGAGCAGTACTTC once TRBD1 TRBJ2-7 14 TRBV28
CASSPRGTNNEKLFF TGTGCCAGCAGCCCCCGCGGAACCAATAATGAAAAACTGTTTTTT NA NA TRBJ1-4 15 TRBV7-8
CASRDGTSGGVHYNEQFF TGTGCCAGCAGGGATGGGACTAGCGGGGGGGTACACTACAATGAGCAGTTCTTC NA TRBD2 TRBJ2-1 18 TRBV6-7
CASSFQGGTQYF TGTGCCAGCAGCTTCCAGGGGGGGACCCAGTACTTC NA NA TRBJ2-5 12 TRBV5-8
CASGTGRGYTF TGTGCCAGCGGGACAGGGAGAGGCTACACCTTC NA TRBD1 TRBJ1-2 11 TRBV6-1
CASSQGYSNQPQHF TGTGCCAGCAGTCAGGGGTATAGCAATCAGCCCCAGCATTTT NA NA TRBJ1-5 14 TRBV27
CASRGDRGNSPLHF TGTGCCAGCAGAGGGGACAGGGGAAATTCACCCCTCCACTTT NA TRBD1 TRBJ1-6 14 TRBV2
CASSPIDREGNQPQHF TGTGCCAGCAGTCCGATTGACAGGGAAGGCAATCAGCCCCAGCATTTT NA TRBD1 TRBJ1-5 16 TRBV27
CASSLARGYQETQYF TGTGCCAGCAGTTTGGCGCGGGGCTACCAAGAGACCCAGTACTTC NA NA TRBJ2-5 15 TRBV27
CASSPSGSGGTQYF TGTGCCAGCTCACCCTCAGGGTCCGGCGGGACCCAGTACTTC NA NA TRBJ2-5 14 TRBV18
CASSTGYNEKLFF TGTGCCAGCAGCACAGGTTATAATGAAAAACTGTTTTTT few NA TRBJ1-4 13 TRBV6-6
CASSFYSLAGGLVGYEQYF TGTGCCAGCAGCTTCTATTCACTAGCGGGAGGCCTGGTGGGCTACGAGCAGTACTTC NA TRBD2 TRBJ2-7 19 TRBV7-2
CASSWTTGGVFNEQFF TGTGCCAGCAGCTGGACGACAGGGGGGGTCTTCAATGAGCAGTTCTTC NA TRBD1 TRBJ2-1 16 TRBV5-6
CASSFQGENTGELFF TGTGCCAGCAGTTTCCAGGGCGAGAACACCGGGGAGCTGTTTTTT NA NA TRBJ2-2 15 TRBV27
CASTDRGLGTEAFF TGTGCCAGCACCGACAGGGGGCTGGGGACTGAAGCTTTCTTT NA TRBD1 TRBJ1-1 14 TRBV6-1
CASNNLGANTEAFF TGTGCCAGCAACAATTTGGGGGCGAACACTGAAGCTTTCTTT NA NA TRBJ1-1 14 TRBV7-2
CASSSGRGGPVEAFF TGTGCCAGCAGCTCCGGACGGGGGGGCCCAGTTGAAGCTTTCTTT once NA TRBJ1-1 15 TRBV11-3
CSSSPPWDRQNYGYTF TGTTCCAGCAGTCCGCCATGGGACAGACAAAACTATGGCTACACCTTC NA TRBD1 TRBJ1-2 16 TRBV7-9
CASSSTLVSYNEQFF TGTGCCAGCAGCTCTACGTTAGTGTCCTACAATGAGCAGTTCTTC once NA TRBJ2-1 15 TRBV7-3
CASSGASNTEAFF TGTGCCAGCAGCGGCGCCTCGAACACTGAAGCTTTCTTT NA NA TRBJ1-1 13 TRBV9
CASSPSGVGYTF TGTGCCAGCTCACCGTCAGGGGTCGGCTACACCTTC NA NA TRBJ1-2 12 TRBV18
CASSPRSGMNTEAFF TGTGCCAGCTCACCCCGATCGGGGATGAACACTGAAGCTTTCTTT NA NA TRBJ1-1 15 TRBV18
CASSSPAGSAYEQYF TGTGCCAGCAGTTCTCCCGCAGGGTCAGCTTACGAGCAGTACTTC NA NA TRBJ2-7 15 TRBV28
CASSMAAGGFYEQYF TGTGCCAGTAGTATGGCGGCGGGGGGCTTCTACGAGCAGTACTTC NA TRBD2 TRBJ2-7 15 TRBV19
CASTQTPNYGYTF TGTGCCAGCACCCAGACTCCAAACTATGGCTACACCTTC many NA TRBJ1-2 13 TRBV2
CASRRQDISGNTIYF TGTGCCAGCAGACGACAGGATATCTCTGGAAACACCATATATTTT NA NA TRBJ1-3 15 TRBV6-1
CASSLGGTGGIRGYTF TGTGCCAGCAGCTTGGGTGGGACAGGGGGAATTAGGGGCTACACCTTC NA TRBD1 TRBJ1-2 16 TRBV5-4
CASSLVRGHTEAFF TGTGCCAGCAGCTTAGTCAGGGGTCACACTGAAGCTTTCTTT NA NA TRBJ1-1 14 TRBV11-2
CASSLGVEQPQHF TGTGCCAGCAGCTTAGGGGTGGAGCAGCCCCAGCATTTT NA NA TRBJ1-5 13 TRBV11-2
CASSREGSGRGQYF TGTGCCAGCAGTCGGGAGGGTAGCGGGAGGGGGCAGTATTTT NA TRBD2 TRBJ2-3 14 TRBV27
CASSQGGGLQPQHF TGTGCCAGCAGCCAGGGCGGGGGGCTACAGCCCCAGCATTTT once NA TRBJ1-5 14 TRBV7-2
CAWAGLAGEQYF TGTGCCTGGGCGGGACTAGCTGGCGAGCAGTACTTC NA TRBD2 TRBJ2-7 12 TRBV30
CASSLRRGLLSDTQYF TGTGCCAGCAGCTTGAGAAGAGGGCTTCTTTCAGATACGCAGTATTTT NA NA TRBJ2-3 16 TRBV5-4
CASSSGQGAREQYF TGTGCCAGCAGTTCCGGACAGGGGGCAAGAGAGCAGTACTTC NA TRBD1 TRBJ2-7 14 TRBV27
CASSLAGGGQPQHF TGCGCCAGCAGCTTAGCAGGGGGAGGTCAGCCCCAGCATTTT NA TRBD1 TRBJ1-5 14 TRBV5-1